The 19 T cell receptor beta chains below come from one sample, sequenced in a study of cytomegalovirus exposure and HLA in healthy donors. A multiplex PCR was run with 60 Vbeta primers and 13 Jbeta primers. Assay: immunoSEQ multiplex PCR; the TCRdb copy retains only in-frame clones and omits some. The sample yields approximately 160,000 clones, 81% seen once. Sequences were obtained from PBMCs. These receptors were obtained from a woman under 30 in good health and CMV-seronegative.

This clone was counted a few times. The chain carries TRBV19 and TRBJ2-1, with TRBD2 matching 8 bases. The CDR3 consists of 17 residues. From germline, CDR1 is LNHDA and CDR2 SQIVND (reference sequence). V was clipped by 2 bases and J by 4 bases; unmatched bases: 10. The CDR3 DNA reads TGTGCCAGTAGTATATTGGCGGCGGGGGGATTGTACAATGAGCAGTTCTTC. Its translation is CASSILAAGGLYNEQFF. Full variable domain (missing parts from reference TRBV19 and TRBJ2-1): DGGITQSPKYLFRKEGQNVTLSCEQNLNHDAMYWYRQDPGQGLRLIYYSQIVNDFQKGDIAEGYSVSREKKESFPLTVTSAQKNPTAFYLCASSILAAGGLYNEQFFGPGTRLTVL.

The rearrangement links TRBV27 to TRBJ1-4; 9 bases are a match to TRBD1. Germline CDR1 MNHEY, CDR2 SMNVEV (reference sequence). The CDR3 sequence is 15 residues long. The V gene end was trimmed by 6 bases and the J gene end by 2 bases; junction bases not matched to a gene: 4. The CDR3 nucleotides are TGTGCCAGCAGGATACAGGGGGCGACTAATGAAAAACTGTTTTTT. Amino acid sequence: CASRIQGATNEKLFF.

The chain combines TRBV9 with TRBJ2-7, with 10 bases matching TRBD1. Germline loops: CDR1 SGDLS, CDR2 YYNGEE. The CDR3 is 13 residues long. Trimming removed 3 bases from V and 5 bases from J; junction bases left unmatched: 2. For the CDR3, the DNA is TGTGCCAGCAGCGCTGGACAGGGGGACGAGCAGTACTTC. It codes for CASSAGQGDEQYF.

This CDR3 is CASSPAPTRSSYNEQFF. In DNA form, the CDR3 reads TGTGCCAGCAGCCCCGCCCCTACTAGGAGCTCCTACAATGAGCAGTTCTTC. J is TRBJ2-1 and V is TRBV7-3, with D perhaps TRBD2 (5 bases). V was cut by 5 bases and J by 0 bases, with 17 bases left in between. Germline V gene sequence: CDR1 SGHTA, CDR2 FQGTGA. The CDR3 spans 17 residues.

The chain carries TRBV10-2 and TRBJ2-5; 10 bases map to TRBD2. The tail of the sequence fits TRBJ2-7 better, so the J call may be wrong. The CDR3 is made up of 17 amino acids. CDR1 and CDR2 (germline): WSHSY, SAAADI. The CDR3 DNA reads as TGCGCCAGCAGTCGGGGGGGAGCGGGGGGGAGCTCCTACGAGCAGTACTTC. This codes for CASSRGGAGGSSYEQYF.

V usage is TRBV2 and J usage is TRBJ1-4, with 7 positions matching TRBD1. The CDR3 is made up of 15 amino acids. Per the germline V gene, CDR1 is SNHLY and CDR2 is FYNNEI. The trim removed 10 bases at V and 1 base at J, leaving 9 bases unmatched. This chain's CDR3 is CATWDSERTNEKLFF. The CDR3 bases are TGTGCCACCTGGGACAGCGAGAGAACTAATGAAAAACTGTTTTTT.

The chain carries TRBV5-1 and TRBJ2-3; TRBD1 is a possible D gene (5 bases). CDR1 is SGHRS, CDR2 YFSETQ, per germline. The CDR3 totals 16 residues. Between the trimmed V and J ends, which lost 4 bases and 2 bases, there was a span of 17 bases. The CDR3 nucleotides read TGCGCCAGCAGCCGAAGAAGACAGAGTGACACAGATACGCAGTATTTT. Translated, it gives CASSRRRQSDTDTQYF.

The CDR3: CASRGLVQSNNEQFF. In DNA, the CDR3 is TGTGCCAGCAGAGGACTAGTCCAGTCGAACAATGAGCAGTTCTTC. The chain has TRBV2 and TRBJ2-1, with TRBD2 matching 7 bases. The CDR3 spans 15 residues. J gave up 5 bases and V 6 bases, and 10 bases lay outside the gene matches. Germline V CDR1 and CDR2: SNHLY, FYNNEI.

This clone was found once. J is TRBJ2-5 and V is TRBV2, with a possible D match to TRBD2 (5 bases). Gene TRBJ2-7 matches the end of the DNA better, so the J call may be wrong. Germline V gene lookup returns CDR1 SNHLY and CDR2 FYNNEI. CDR3 length: 12 residues. Here the CDR3 DNA reads TGTGCCAGCAAGTGGACTTCATACGAGCAGTACTTC. Amino acids: CASKWTSYEQYF.

The chain uses TRBV6-1 and TRBJ1-2; D remains ambiguous. The germline V gene encodes CDR1 MNHNS and CDR2 SASEGT. The CDR3 is 14 amino acids. The CDR3 DNA is TGTGCTACGAGTTGGGGTCGGGAGAGGGCTGGCTACACCTTC. It yields the protein CATSWGRERAGYTF.

The chain uses TRBV29-1 and TRBJ1-2; TRBD1 matches at 8 bases. The germline V gene has CDR1 SQVTM and CDR2 ANQGSEA. V trimming: 1 base; J trimming: 3 bases; junction bases outside the gene matches: 7. The CDR3 runs 15 residues. CDR3 region: CSVEGSQTGDYGYTF. The CDR3 DNA reads TGCAGCGTTGAAGGGTCGCAGACAGGGGACTATGGCTACACCTTC.

This clone was recorded only once. The rearrangement uses TRBV6-1 and TRBJ2-7, with 7 nucleotides matching TRBD2. Germline CDR1 is MNHNS and CDR2 is SASEGT. V dropped 3 bases and J dropped 2; count of bases not matched to a gene: 10. This CDR3 has 16 residues. The CDR3 DNA reads as TGTGCCAGCAGTGAGGGCCCATGGGGAGGGCCCTACGAGCAGTACTTC. This codes for CASSEGPWGGPYEQYF.

The genes are TRBV28 and TRBJ1-2, with 7 bases matching TRBD1. Germline CDR1 MDHEN, CDR2 SYDVKM. This CDR3 contains 13 residues. The V segment lost 8 bases and the J segment 5 bases; nucleotides outside the gene matches: 8. CDR3 sequence: CASLIHRGYGYTF. The CDR3 DNA reads TGTGCCAGCCTAATCCACAGGGGTTATGGCTACACCTTC.

The table lists this clone with a few counts. The gene calls are TRBV5-1 and TRBJ1-2; D call uncertain. V was cut by 5 bases and J by 6 bases, with 20 bases left in between. The germline V gene has CDR1 SGHRS and CDR2 YFSETQ. The CDR3 consists of 15 residues. The CDR3 coding sequence is TGCGCCAGCAGACCCCTACTCAGCGTAGATCATGGCTACACCTTC. This gives the protein CASRPLLSVDHGYTF.

This clone was seen more than once but under ten times. V is TRBV6-6 and J is TRBJ2-7; 11 nucleotides agree with TRBD1. V trimming: 8 bases; J trimming: 5 bases; junction bases outside the gene matches: 2. The CDR3 runs to 12 residues. Looked up from germline, CDR1 is MNHNY and CDR2 is SVGAGI (reference sequence). Written as DNA, the CDR3 is TGTGCCAGCGGGGGACAGGGGGACGAGCAGTACTTC. Its translation: CASGGQGDEQYF.

This rearrangement joins TRBV7-9 to TRBJ2-1; TRBD2 matches at 9 bases. CDR1 and CDR2 from the germline V gene are SEHNR and FQNEAQ (reference sequence). J gave up 4 bases and V 1 base, and 8 bases lay outside the gene matches. The CDR3 is made up of 17 amino acids. The DNA of the CDR3 is TGTGCCAGCAGCTTAGGGTTTCGGACTAGCGAGTACAATGAGCAGTTCTTC. It translates to CASSLGFRTSEYNEQFF.

This chain uses TRBV5-1 with TRBJ1-2, with D perhaps TRBD1 (5 bases). The CDR3 length is 17 residues. Germline CDR1 is SGHRS and CDR2 is YFSETQ. Trimming removed 3 bases from V and 2 bases from J, with 20 bases in between. DNA of the CDR3: TGCGCCAGCAGCTCTATATCCGCGGGACGGAGGAACTATGGCTACACCTTC. Residues: CASSSISAGRRNYGYTF.

The chain couples TRBV6-4 to TRBJ2-7; D is perhaps TRBD1 (5 bases). Trimming shortened V by 8 bases and J by 3 bases, and 14 bases separated the two germline ends. This CDR3 spans 13 amino acids. Germline V CDR1 and CDR2: MRHNA, SNTAGT. The CDR3 protein is CASHSSGIYEQYF. CDR3 nucleotide sequence: TGTGCCAGCCATTCATCAGGGATCTACGAGCAGTACTTC.

The gene calls are TRBV15 and TRBJ2-1, with 11 bases identical to TRBD1. This CDR3 region has 13 residues. Germline values: CDR1 LNHNV, CDR2 YYDKDF (reference sequence). The J segment lost 9 bases and the V segment lost 8 bases, leaving 6 bases of the junction unmatched. Written as DNA, the CDR3 is TGTGCCACCGGGGGACAGGGGGTTGGTGAGCAGTTCTTC. This translates into CATGGQGVGEQFF. Full variable domain (missing parts from reference TRBV15 and TRBJ2-1): DAMVIQNPRYQVTQFGKPVTLSCSQTLNHNVMYWYQQKSSQAPKLLFHYYDKDFNNEADTPDNFQSRRPNTSFCFLDIRSPGLGDTAMYLCATGGQGVGEQFFGPGTRLTVL.